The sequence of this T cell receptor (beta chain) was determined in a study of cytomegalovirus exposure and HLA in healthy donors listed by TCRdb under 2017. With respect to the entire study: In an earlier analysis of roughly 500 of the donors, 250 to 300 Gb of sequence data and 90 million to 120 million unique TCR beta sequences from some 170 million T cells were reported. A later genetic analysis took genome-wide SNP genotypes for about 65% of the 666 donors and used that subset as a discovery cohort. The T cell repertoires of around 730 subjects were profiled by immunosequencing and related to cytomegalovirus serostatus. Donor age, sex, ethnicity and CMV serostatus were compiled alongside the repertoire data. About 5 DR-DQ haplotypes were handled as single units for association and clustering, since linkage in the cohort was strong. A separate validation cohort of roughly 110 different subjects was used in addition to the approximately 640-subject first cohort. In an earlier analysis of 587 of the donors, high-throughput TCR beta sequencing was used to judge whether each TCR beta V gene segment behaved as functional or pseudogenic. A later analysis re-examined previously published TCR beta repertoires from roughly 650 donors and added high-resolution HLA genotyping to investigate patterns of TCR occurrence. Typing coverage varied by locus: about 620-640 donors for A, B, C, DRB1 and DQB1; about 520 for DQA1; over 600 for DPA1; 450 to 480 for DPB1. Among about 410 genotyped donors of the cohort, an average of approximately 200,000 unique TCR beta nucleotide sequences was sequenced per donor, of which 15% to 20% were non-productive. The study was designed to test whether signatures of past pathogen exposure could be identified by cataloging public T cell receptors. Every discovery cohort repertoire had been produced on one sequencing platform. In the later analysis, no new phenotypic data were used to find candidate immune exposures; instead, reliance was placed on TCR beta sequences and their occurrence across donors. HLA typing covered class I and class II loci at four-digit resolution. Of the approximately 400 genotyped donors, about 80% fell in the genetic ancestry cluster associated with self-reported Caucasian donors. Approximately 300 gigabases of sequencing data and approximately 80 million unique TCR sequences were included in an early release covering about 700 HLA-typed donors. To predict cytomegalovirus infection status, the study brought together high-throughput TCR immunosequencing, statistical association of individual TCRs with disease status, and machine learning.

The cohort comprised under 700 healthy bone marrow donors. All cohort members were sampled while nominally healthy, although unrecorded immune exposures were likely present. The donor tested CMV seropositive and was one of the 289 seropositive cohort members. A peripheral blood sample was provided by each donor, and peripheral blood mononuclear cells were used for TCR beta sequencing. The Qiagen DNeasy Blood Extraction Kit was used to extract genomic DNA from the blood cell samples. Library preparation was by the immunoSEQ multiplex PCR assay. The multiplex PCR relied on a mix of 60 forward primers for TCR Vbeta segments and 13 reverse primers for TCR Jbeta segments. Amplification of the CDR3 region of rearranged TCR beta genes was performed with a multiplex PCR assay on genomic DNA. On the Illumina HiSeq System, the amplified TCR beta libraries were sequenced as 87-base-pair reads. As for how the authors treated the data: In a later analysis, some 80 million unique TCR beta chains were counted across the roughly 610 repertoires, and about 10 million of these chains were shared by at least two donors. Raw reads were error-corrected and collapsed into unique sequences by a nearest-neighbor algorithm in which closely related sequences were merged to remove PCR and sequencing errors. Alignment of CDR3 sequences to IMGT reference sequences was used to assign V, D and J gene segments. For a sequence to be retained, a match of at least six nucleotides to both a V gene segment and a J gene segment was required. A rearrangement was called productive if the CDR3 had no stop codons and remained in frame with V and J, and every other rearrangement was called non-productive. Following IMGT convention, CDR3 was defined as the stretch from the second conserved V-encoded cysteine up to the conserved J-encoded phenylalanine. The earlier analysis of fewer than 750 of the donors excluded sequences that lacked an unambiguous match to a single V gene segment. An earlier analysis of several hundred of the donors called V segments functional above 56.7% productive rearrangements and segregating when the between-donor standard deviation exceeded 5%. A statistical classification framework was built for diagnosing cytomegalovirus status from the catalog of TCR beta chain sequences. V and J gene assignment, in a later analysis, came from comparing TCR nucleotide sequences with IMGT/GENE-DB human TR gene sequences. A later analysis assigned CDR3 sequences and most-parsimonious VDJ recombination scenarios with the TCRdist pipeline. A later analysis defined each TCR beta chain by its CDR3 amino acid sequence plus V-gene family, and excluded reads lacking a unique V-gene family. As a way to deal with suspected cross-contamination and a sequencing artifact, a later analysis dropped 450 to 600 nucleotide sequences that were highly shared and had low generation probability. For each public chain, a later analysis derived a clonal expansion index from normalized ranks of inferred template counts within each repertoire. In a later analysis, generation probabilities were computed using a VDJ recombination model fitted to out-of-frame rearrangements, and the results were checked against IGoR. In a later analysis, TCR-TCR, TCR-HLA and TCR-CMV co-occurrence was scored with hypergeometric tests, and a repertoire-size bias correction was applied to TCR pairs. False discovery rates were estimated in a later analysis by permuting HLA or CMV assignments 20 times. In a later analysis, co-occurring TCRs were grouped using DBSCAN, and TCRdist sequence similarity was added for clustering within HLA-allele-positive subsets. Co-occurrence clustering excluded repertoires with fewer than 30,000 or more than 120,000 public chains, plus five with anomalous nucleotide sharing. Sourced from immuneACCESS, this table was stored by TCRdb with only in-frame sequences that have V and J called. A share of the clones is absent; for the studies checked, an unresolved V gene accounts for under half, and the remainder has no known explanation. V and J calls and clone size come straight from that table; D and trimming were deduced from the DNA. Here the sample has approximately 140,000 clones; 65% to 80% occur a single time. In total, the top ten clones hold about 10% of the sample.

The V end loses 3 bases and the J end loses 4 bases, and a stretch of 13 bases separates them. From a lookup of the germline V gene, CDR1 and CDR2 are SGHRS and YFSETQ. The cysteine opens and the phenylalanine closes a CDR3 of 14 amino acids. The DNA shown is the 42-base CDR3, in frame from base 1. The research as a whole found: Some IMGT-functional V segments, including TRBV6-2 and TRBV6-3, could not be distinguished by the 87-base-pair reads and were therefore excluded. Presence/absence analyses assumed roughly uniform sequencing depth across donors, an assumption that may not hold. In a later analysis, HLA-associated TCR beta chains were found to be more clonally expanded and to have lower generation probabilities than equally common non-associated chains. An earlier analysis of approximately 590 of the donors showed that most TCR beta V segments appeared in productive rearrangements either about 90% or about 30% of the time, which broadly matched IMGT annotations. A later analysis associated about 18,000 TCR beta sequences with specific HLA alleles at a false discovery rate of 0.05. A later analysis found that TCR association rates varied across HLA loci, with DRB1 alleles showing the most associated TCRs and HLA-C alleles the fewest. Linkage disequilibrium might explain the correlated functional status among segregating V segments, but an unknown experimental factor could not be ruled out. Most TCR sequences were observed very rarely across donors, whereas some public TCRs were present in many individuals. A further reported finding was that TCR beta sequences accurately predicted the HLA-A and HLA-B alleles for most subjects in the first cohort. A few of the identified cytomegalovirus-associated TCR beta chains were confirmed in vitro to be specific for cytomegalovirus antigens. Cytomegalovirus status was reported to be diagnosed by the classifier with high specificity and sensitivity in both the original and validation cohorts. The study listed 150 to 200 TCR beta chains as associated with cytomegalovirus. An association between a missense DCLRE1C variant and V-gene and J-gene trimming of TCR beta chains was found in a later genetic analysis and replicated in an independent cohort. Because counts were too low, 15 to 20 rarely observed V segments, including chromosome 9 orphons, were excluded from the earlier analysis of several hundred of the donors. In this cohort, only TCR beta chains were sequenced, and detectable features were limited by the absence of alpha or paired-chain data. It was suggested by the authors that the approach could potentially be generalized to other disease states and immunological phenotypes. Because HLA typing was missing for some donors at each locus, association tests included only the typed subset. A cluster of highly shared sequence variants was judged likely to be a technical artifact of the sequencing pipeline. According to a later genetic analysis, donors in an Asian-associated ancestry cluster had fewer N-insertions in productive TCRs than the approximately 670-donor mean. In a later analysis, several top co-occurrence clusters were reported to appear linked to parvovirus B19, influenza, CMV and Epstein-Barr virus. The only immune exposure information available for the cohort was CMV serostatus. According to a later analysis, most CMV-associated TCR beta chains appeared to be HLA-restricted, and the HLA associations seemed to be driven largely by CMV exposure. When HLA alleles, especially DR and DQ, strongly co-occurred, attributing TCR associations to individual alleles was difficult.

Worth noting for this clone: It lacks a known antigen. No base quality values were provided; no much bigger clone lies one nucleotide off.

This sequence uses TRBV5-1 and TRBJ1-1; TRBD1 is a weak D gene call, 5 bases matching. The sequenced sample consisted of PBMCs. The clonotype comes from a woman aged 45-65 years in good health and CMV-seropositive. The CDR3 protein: CASSSRDRGTEAFF. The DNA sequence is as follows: TGCGCCAGCAGCTCCAGGGATCGAGGCACTGAAGCTTTCTTT.